Listed here are 27 T cell receptor beta chains from one sample, sequenced in a study of blood T cell repertoires in COVID-19. The repertoire was sequenced with immunoSEQ multiplex PCR; TCRdb's copy has only in-frame clones and lacks some. The sample includes about 140,000 clones, roughly 84% of them seen just once. Sequenced input: peripheral blood. The origin of the receptors is a man aged 25 to 45 with COVID-19, enrolled during active disease.

The V and J genes are TRBV29-1 and TRBJ1-3; D is unresolved. Per the germline V gene, CDR1 is SQVTM and CDR2 is ANQGSEA. This CDR3 spans 14 amino acids. Trimming cost V 3 bases and J 0 bases, with 9 bases left between them. As DNA, the CDR3 is TGCAGCGTTGACGCGGGCCTCTCTGGAAACACCATATATTTT. Its protein is CSVDAGLSGNTIYF.

CDR3 coding DNA: TGTGCCACCAGTGAAGCATCCGCCGGAGAGACCCAGTACTTC. It codes for CATSEASAGETQYF. This chain links TRBV24-1 with TRBJ2-5; D is undetermined. Trimming took 4 bases from V and 4 from J, leaving 12 bases between them. The CDR3 runs to 14 residues. Per the germline V gene, CDR1 is KGHDR and CDR2 is SFDVKD.

This rearrangement joins TRBV28 to TRBJ2-2; D ambiguous. Trimming took 4 bases from V and 5 from J, leaving 17 bases between them. The CDR3 contains 16 residues. The germline gives CDR1 MDHEN, CDR2 SYDVKM. The CDR3 region is CASSWSAVPKTGELFF. Written as DNA, the CDR3 is TGTGCCAGCAGTTGGAGTGCTGTGCCTAAAACCGGGGAGCTGTTTTTT.

This clone was picked up one time. The V gene is TRBV3-1 (or the pseudogene TRBV3-2), the J gene TRBJ2-1; TRBD2 aligns across 8 bases. V was pared by 4 bases and J by 2 bases, with 7 bases of the junction left unmatched. There are 16 residues in the CDR3. Germline V gene sequence: CDR1 LGHDT, CDR2 YNNKEL (reference sequence). CDR3 amino acids: CASSPQRETPYNEQFF. CDR3 nucleotide sequence: TGTGCCAGCAGCCCTCAGCGGGAGACCCCCTACAATGAGCAGTTCTTC.

This clone was seen a handful of times. Other DNA sequences from this sample encode an identical CDR3 as well. V usage is TRBV28 and J usage is TRBJ2-2; 8 bases line up with TRBD2. The trim removed 0 bases at V and 6 bases at J, leaving 9 bases unmatched. Germline assignment: CDR1 MDHEN and CDR2 SYDVKM. The CDR3 totals 17 residues. CDR3 nucleotide sequence: TGTGCCAGCAGTTTATGGGGTCTAGCGGGCGGGCCCGGGGAGCTGTTTTTT. It translates to CASSLWGLAGGPGELFF.

This clone was seen more than once but under ten times. The chain couples TRBV21-1 to TRBJ1-2; the table names TRBD1, a call not compared with the DNA. TRBV21-1 is a pseudogene locus. The CDR3 loop spans 11 amino acids. In nucleotides, the CDR3 is TGTGCCAGCCTTCTCCCGCAGGGCTACACCTTC. Translation: CASLLPQGYTF.

The chain uses TRBV1 and TRBJ2-1; TRBD2, the table's D call, was not compared with the DNA. TRBV1 is classified as a pseudogene. CDR3 size: 16 residues. The CDR3 coding sequence is TGCACCAGCAGCCACGGCGGCCTAGCGGATTACAATGAGCAGTTCTTC. Its translation is CTSSHGGLADYNEQFF.

The rearrangement links TRBV7-2 to TRBJ2-6, with TRBD1 as a possible D gene (6 bases). Looked up from germline, CDR1 is SGHTA and CDR2 is FQGNSA. The V and J ends lost 5 bases and 4 bases respectively, with 15 bases between them. The CDR3 covers 16 residues. The CDR3 reads CASSPQGRAGANVLTF. Here the CDR3 DNA reads TGTGCCAGCAGCCCACAGGGACGGGCGGGGGCCAACGTCCTGACTTTC.

The chain joins TRBV28 to TRBJ2-7; D is perhaps TRBD1 (5 bases). CDR3 length: 13 amino acids. CDR1 is MDHEN and CDR2 is SYDVKM in the germline V gene. With 6 bases removed from V and 5 bases from J, the gap between germline ends came to 14 bases. The CDR3 bases are TGTGCCAGCAGATTAGGGAACAGGAACGAGCAGTACTTC. It yields the protein CASRLGNRNEQYF.

The J gene is TRBJ1-3, the V gene TRBV30; the D is unclear. Trimming stripped 4 bases from V and 1 base from J, with 8 bases between. Germline V gene lookup returns CDR1 GTSNPN and CDR2 SVGIG (reference sequence). The CDR3 contains 13 residues. This CDR3 reads CAWTRRSGNTIYF. CDR3 in DNA: TGTGCCTGGACCCGGAGGTCTGGAAACACCATATATTTT.

The rearrangement uses TRBV19 and TRBJ1-5; no reliable D call. Germline V gives CDR1 LNHDA, CDR2 SQIVND (reference sequence). V lost 0 bases, J lost 4 bases, and 10 bases lay in between. CDR3 length: 15 amino acids. Here the CDR3 DNA reads TGTGCCAGTAGTATAGATCACGCGGGGAATCAGCCCCAGCATTTT. It yields the protein CASSIDHAGNQPQHF.

This rearrangement joins TRBV5-1 to TRBJ1-1; D ambiguous. The CDR3 loop spans 14 amino acids. Germline-derived CDR1 and CDR2 are SGHRS and YFSETQ. Trimming removed 2 bases at V and 1 base at J, with 9 bases between. CDR3 in amino acids: CASSFRGWNTEAFF. The CDR3 nucleotides read TGCGCCAGCAGCTTCCGAGGGTGGAACACTGAAGCTTTCTTT.

The V and J genes are TRBV2 and TRBJ2-3; D is possibly TRBD2 (7 bases). Germline V gene lookup returns CDR1 SNHLY and CDR2 FYNNEI. V gave up 7 bases and J gave up 0 bases, with 11 bases separating them. This CDR3 comprises 14 residues. CDR3 in amino acids: CASKGGVSTDTQYF. The CDR3 DNA is TGTGCCAGCAAGGGGGGGGTTAGCACAGATACGCAGTATTTT.

The chain carries TRBV3-1 (or the pseudogene TRBV3-2) and TRBJ1-6, with a tentative D call TRBD1 (5 bases). The CDR3 consists of 12 residues. The germline V and J ends were trimmed by 8 bases and 5 bases, with 7 bases remaining between them. CDR1 LGHDT and CDR2 YNNKEL come from the germline V gene (reference sequence). CDR3 amino acids: CASDSNNSPLHF. The CDR3 region has the DNA TGTGCCAGCGACAGTAATAATTCACCCCTCCACTTT.

The chain links TRBV29-1 to TRBJ1-2; 8 bases map to TRBD1. This CDR3 has 12 amino acids. Germline V gives CDR1 SQVTM, CDR2 ANQGSEA. Trimming removed 6 bases from V and 3 bases from J; junction bases left unmatched: 3. This CDR3 reads CSVSQGDYGYTF. The CDR3 region has the DNA TGCAGCGTATCACAGGGGGACTATGGCTACACCTTC.

The J gene is TRBJ2-1, the V gene TRBV28; the match to TRBD2 covers 14 bases. The length of the CDR3 is 15 residues. Losses at the gene ends were 6 bases for V and 9 bases for J; bases not matched to a gene: 7. The V gene's germline CDR1 is MDHEN and CDR2 SYDVKM. The CDR3 DNA is TGTGCCAGCAGATCGACTAGCGGGAGGGCCGTTGAGCAGTTCTTC. Protein sequence: CASRSTSGRAVEQFF.

This clone has only one observation. The J gene is TRBJ1-5, the V gene TRBV28, with a possible D match to TRBD1 (6 bases). The germline V gene encodes CDR1 MDHEN and CDR2 SYDVKM. The CDR3 consists of 14 residues. Trimming removed 6 bases at V and 0 bases at J, with 9 bases between. The DNA for the CDR3 is TGTGCCAGCAGCAGGGACACTAGCAATCAGCCCCAGCATTTT. This sequence encodes CASSRDTSNQPQHF.

The chain links TRBV4-3 to TRBJ2-7, with D possibly matching TRBD1 (5 bases). CDR1 is LGHNA and CDR2 is YSLEER in the germline V gene. CDR3 length: 14 residues. Deletions cut 0 bases from V and 6 bases from J, with 12 bases between. In DNA, the CDR3 is TGCGCCAGCAGCCAAGACAGGGCGGCCCCCGAGCAGTACTTC. Protein product: CASSQDRAAPEQYF.

The genes are TRBV5-1 and TRBJ1-2; 11 nucleotides agree with TRBD1. The trim removed 4 bases at V and 4 bases at J, leaving 3 bases unmatched. Germline lookup yields CDR1 SGHRS and CDR2 YFSETQ. The CDR3 loop spans 14 amino acids. The CDR3 sequence is CASSPGQGVYGYTF. DNA for the CDR3: TGCGCCAGCAGCCCGGGACAGGGGGTCTATGGCTACACCTTC.

The chain is built from TRBV18 and TRBJ1-2; TRBD1 agrees at 8 bases. V lost 4 bases and J lost 7; bases outside the gene matches: 8. From germline, CDR1 is KGHSH and CDR2 LQKENI. The CDR3 totals 14 residues. The CDR3 DNA is TGTGCCAGCTCACGGATGACAGGGGTTTCTGGCTACACCTTC. Its translation is CASSRMTGVSGYTF.

V gene TRBV5-6 combines with J gene TRBJ1-5; possible D gene TRBD1, 6 bases. The CDR3 sequence is 17 residues long. V lost 0 bases and J lost 4, with 17 bases in between. The germline CDR1 and CDR2 sequences are SGHDT and YYEEEE. Here the CDR3 DNA reads TGTGCCAGCAGCTTGGTCCCGAGACAGGAGCCAAATCAGCCCCAGCATTTT. Translated, it gives CASSLVPRQEPNQPQHF.

The chain uses TRBV18 and TRBJ2-7, with D perhaps TRBD2 (5 bases). Germline lookup yields CDR1 KGHSH and CDR2 LQKENI. This CDR3 is 13 amino acids long. Trimming took 3 bases from V and 4 from J, leaving 10 bases between them. CDR3 sequence reads: CASSPAGAYEQYF. In nucleotides, the CDR3 is TGTGCCAGCTCACCGGCGGGCGCATACGAGCAGTACTTC.

This clone was recorded only once. The V gene is TRBV29-1, the J gene TRBJ2-5, with 7 bases aligning to TRBD1. Germline loops: CDR1 SQVTM, CDR2 ANQGSEA. CDR3 length: 15 amino acids. The trim removed 1 base at V and 4 bases at J, leaving 9 bases unmatched. In nucleotides, the CDR3 is TGCAGCGTTGAAGGGGGCAGGACAGGCATAGAGACCCAGTACTTC. It yields the protein CSVEGGRTGIETQYF.

A remark on this clone: In the same sample, other DNA sequences code for this CDR3. This chain uses TRBV7-2 with TRBJ2-7; 9 bases agree with TRBD1. This CDR3 contains 14 residues. CDR1 SGHTA and CDR2 FQGNSA come from the germline V gene. After removal of 5 bases from V and 2 bases from J, the junction contained 4 bases not matched to a gene. Written as DNA, the CDR3 is TGTGCCAGCAGCCTCGGGACAGGGCCCTACGAGCAGTACTTC. Residues: CASSLGTGPYEQYF.

The V and J genes are TRBV29-1 and TRBJ2-1; unclear D gene. CDR1 and CDR2 (germline): SQVTM, ANQGSEA. V shed 6 bases and J shed 0 bases, with 15 bases lying between them. The CDR3 spans 15 residues. The CDR3 DNA sequence: TGCAGCGTAGTGACTGGCGCGAGCTCCTACAATGAGCAGTTCTTC. It yields the protein CSVVTGASSYNEQFF.

The chain has TRBV7-9 and TRBJ2-3; 8 bases match TRBD2. CDR3 length equals 19 residues. J gave up 0 bases and V 6 bases, and 17 bases lay outside the gene matches. The V gene's germline CDR1 is SEHNR and CDR2 FQNEAQ (reference sequence). The CDR3 nucleotides are TGTGCCAGCAGTCCCTCCTGGACTAGCCGCAATCAGAGCACAGATACGCAGTATTTT. Protein: CASSPSWTSRNQSTDTQYF.

This clone was seen ten or more times. The chain's CDR3 is CSVRTVSYEQYF. DNA of the CDR3: TGCAGCGTTAGGACAGTTTCCTACGAGCAGTACTTC. The chain recombines TRBV29-1 with TRBJ2-7; D may be TRBD1 (6 bases). The CDR3 spans 12 residues. V shed 5 bases and J shed 1 base, with 9 bases lying between them. Looked up from germline, CDR1 is SQVTM and CDR2 is ANQGSEA.